This T cell receptor (beta chain) was sequenced in a study of blood T cell repertoires in COVID-19 (dated by TCRdb to 2018 to 2021). At the level of the whole study: Samples covering the acute and convalescent phases of COVID-19 were provided by collaborators in the United States, Italy and Spain. A freely available public database, intended as a resource for researchers studying the immune response to SARS-CoV-2, is where the repertoires were released. Subjects who had been exposed to COVID-19, were actively infected with it, or had recovered from it provided the deeply sampled blood TCRbeta repertoires that made up the dataset. The samples were drawn from two sources: the first 160 participants of the ongoing ImmuneRACE study, and over 1,000 subjects contributed by 6 global collaborators. Where available, HLA class I and class II types were taken from metadata supplied by the sample provider and were not determined by assay-based typing. The material from the prospective study consisted of cDNA or gDNA derived from T cells, B-cell-depleted T cells, or PBMCs. Nearly every sample came with metadata listing a de-identified subject ID, COVID-19 status, age in years and sex. What the study reported, not specific to this receptor: How much clinical and demographic metadata was included differed by source and by participant, and the metadata was provided uncurated.

A word on this clone: Which antigen it targets is not known. Qualities for individual bases were not recorded, and no much larger clone is one base off.

TCRbeta CDR3 regions were amplified from genomic DNA by means of the immunoSEQ Assay, a bias-controlled multiplex PCR. In the authors' own workflow: Nucleated cell counts per sample were estimated from amplification of reference gene primers within the assay. Sequence reads were collapsed and filtered to measure the absolute abundance of every unique TCRbeta CDR3 rearrangement. For each sample, productive Simpson clonality was calculated by taking the square root of Simpson's diversity index across productive rearrangements. TCRdb stores this immuneACCESS table with in-frame sequences only. Part of the clones is absent; in the studies checked, under half of the shortfall reflects unresolved V genes, and no reason is known for the rest. Clone size and V and J calls were adopted from that table, with D and trimming inferred from the DNA. The sample table records approximately 190,000 clones; 80% to 90% of these occur just once. Of the sample, 4% to 6% falls within the top ten clones.

CDR1 and CDR2 (LGHDT, YNNKEL) derive from the germline V gene (reference sequence). The cysteine opens and the phenylalanine closes a CDR3 of 15 amino acids. Only the CDR3 region is kept as DNA, spanning 45 bases read in frame from base 1. V is cut back by 1 base and J by 7 bases, with 5 bases in the junction unmatched. The collaborating institutions used their own protocols to collect whole blood in K2EDTA tubes. Collaborator samples were shipped for TCRbeta analysis as frozen whole blood, isolated PBMCs, or DNA extracted from either sample type. The TCR sequence derives from a woman between 70 and 85 years old with active or convalescent COVID-19. The chain couples TRBV3-1 (or the pseudogene TRBV3-2) to TRBJ1-5; the central 9 bases match TRBD1. The source material was peripheral blood. The DNA sequence follows: TGTGCCAGCAGCCAAGGGGGACAGGGAGTCCAGCCCCAGCATTTT. This encodes CASSQGGQGVQPQHF.